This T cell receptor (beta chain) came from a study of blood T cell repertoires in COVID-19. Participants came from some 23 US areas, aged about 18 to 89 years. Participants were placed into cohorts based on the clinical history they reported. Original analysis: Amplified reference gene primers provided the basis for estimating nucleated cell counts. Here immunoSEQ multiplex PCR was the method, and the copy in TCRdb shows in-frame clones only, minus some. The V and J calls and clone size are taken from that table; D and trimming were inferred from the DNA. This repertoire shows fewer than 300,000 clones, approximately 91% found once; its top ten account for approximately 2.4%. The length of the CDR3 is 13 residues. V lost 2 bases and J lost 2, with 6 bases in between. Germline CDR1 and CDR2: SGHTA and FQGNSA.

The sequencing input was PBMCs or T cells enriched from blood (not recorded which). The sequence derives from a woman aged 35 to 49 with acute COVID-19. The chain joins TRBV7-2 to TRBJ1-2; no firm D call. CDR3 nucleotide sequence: TGTGCCAGCAGCTTACAGATAAACTATGGCTACACCTTC. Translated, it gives CASSLQINYGYTF.